This T cell receptor (beta chain) originates from a study of T cells in Graves' hyperthyroidism and ophthalmopathy. A word on this clonotype: Its antigen is undetermined.

The source material, RNA transcripts, was used to amplify TCR beta CDR3 regions. Primed by the HTBI set, a first-round RT-PCR was run on the TCR CDR3. TCRdb reprocessed the multiplex PCR reads via MiXCR and lists one record per CDR3 protein. Of 480,000 or so distinct CDR3 sequences detected, about 45% appear once; the ten largest clones hold about two fifths. Broader study findings: Ophthalmopathy onset followed model prediction by a median approximately 7 months. In simple terms, a model built on 13 V-J features told ophthalmopathy apart from stable hyperthyroidism. Most clonotypes expanded in the thyroid (above 0.001) were also present in blood.

CDR1 and CDR2 from the germline V gene are DFQATT and SNEGSKA (reference sequence). The germline V and J ends were trimmed by 6 bases and 7 bases, with 21 bases remaining between them. CDR3 size: 15 residues. Patients were excluded because of uncontrolled infection, other autoimmune disease, pregnancy or lactation. The rearrangement joins TRBV20-1 to TRBJ1-4, with D uncertain. This receptor was identified in an adult woman with Graves' disease, either hyperthyroidism or ophthalmopathy (not recorded which). Sequencing was done on a sample of peripheral blood or thyroid tissue (not recorded which). CDR3 in amino acids: CSAPWTAGAGEKLFF. The CDR3 nucleotides are TGCAGTGCACCCTGGACGGCAGGAGCAGGTGAAAAACTGTTTTTT.